These 6 T cell receptor beta chains were all obtained from the same sample, sequenced in a study of blood T cells in healthy people across ages. For the second PCR, which ran for roughly 7 to 11 cycles, a sample-barcoded 5' primer and a J-beta primer mix were used. TCRdb analysed the 5' RACE reads with MiXCR anew, one entry per CDR3 protein. The table records some 920,000 distinct CDR3 sequences, roughly 51% of them present only once. Material: blood. The source is a woman aged 60-75 years in good health.

The chain is built from TRBV6-1 and TRBJ2-7; 10 bases align to TRBD2. CDR3 length: 15 amino acids. With V trimmed by 3 bases and J by 3 bases, 5 bases remained unmatched. Germline-derived CDR1 and CDR2 are MNHNS and SASEGT. The chain's CDR3 is CASSDPIAGGYEQYF. CDR3 bases: TGTGCCAGCAGTGACCCGATAGCGGGAGGCTACGAGCAGTACTTC.

V gene TRBV7-9 combines with J gene TRBJ2-7; either TRBD1 or TRBD2 may fit D (5 bases each). Germline V gene sequence: CDR1 SEHNR, CDR2 FQNEAQ (reference sequence). The V end lost 8 bases, the J end lost 0 bases, and 14 bases lay between the germline ends. The CDR3 sequence is 14 residues long. For the CDR3, the DNA is TGTGCCAGCGGCTCCCCGGGACGCTCCTACGAGCAGTACTTC. Protein sequence: CASGSPGRSYEQYF.

In this sample, this clonotype turned up a few times. This rearrangement joins TRBV5-5 to TRBJ2-7; 10 bases agree with TRBD2. Gene TRBJ2-5 matches the end of the DNA better, so the J call may be wrong. Germline CDR1 reads SGHKS; CDR2 reads YYEKEE (reference sequence). This CDR3 contains 16 residues. As DNA, the CDR3 is TGTGCCAGCAGCTTTTCGGTAGCGGGAGGAATGGAGACCCAGTACTTC. It is translated as CASSFSVAGGMETQYF.

The chain is built from TRBV20-1 and TRBJ1-1; D is uncertain. V dropped 1 base and J dropped 0 bases, with 15 bases sitting between them. The CDR3 has 16 amino acids. The germline gives CDR1 DFQATT, CDR2 SNEGSKA (reference sequence). In DNA, the CDR3 is TGCAGTGCTAGAGGGAGGGCCTACGACTTGAACACTGAAGCTTTCTTT. Protein sequence: CSARGRAYDLNTEAFF.

CDR3 sequence: CASSWTGGVETQYF. The CDR3 DNA follows: TGTGCCAGCAGTTGGACAGGGGGCGTCGAGACCCAGTACTTC. The genes are TRBV12-3 or TRBV12-4 and TRBJ2-7; 11 bases align to TRBD1. The end of the DNA is better explained by TRBJ2-5, so the J call may be wrong. The CDR3 contains 14 residues.

The J gene is TRBJ2-3, the V gene TRBV6-1; D remains unclear. This CDR3 contains 12 residues. From germline, CDR1 is MNHNS and CDR2 SASEGT. Trimming removed 6 bases from V and 9 bases from J, with 13 bases in between. CDR3 DNA: TGTGCCAGCAGAAATTCGCTAAGGACGCAGTATTTT. Amino acids: CASRNSLRTQYF.